A single sample is the source of the 27 T cell receptor beta chains below, sequenced in a study of blood T cell repertoires in COVID-19. Profiled with immunoSEQ multiplex PCR; TCRdb holds only in-frame clones, not every one. The repertoire consists of some 97,000 clones, with around four fifths occurring once and the leading ten covering roughly 13%. Input material: peripheral blood. These receptors came from a middle-aged man with active or convalescent COVID-19.

The V and J genes are TRBV7-9 and TRBJ2-3; TRBD2 might be the D (6 bases). Germline-derived CDR1 and CDR2 are SEHNR and FQNEAQ (reference sequence). Deletions cut 4 bases from V and 1 base from J, with 9 bases between. This CDR3 spans 14 amino acids. In DNA, the CDR3 is TGTGCCAGCAGCTCCGCTAGCGGCACAGATACGCAGTATTTT. This translates into CASSSASGTDTQYF. Full variable domain (missing parts from reference TRBV7-9 and TRBJ2-3): DTGVSQNPRHKITKRGQNVTFRCDPISEHNRLYWYRQTLGQGPEFLTYFQNEAQLEKSRLLSDRFSAERPKGSFSTLEIQRTEQGDSAMYLCASSSASGTDTQYFGPGTRLTVL.

The chain employs TRBV2 and TRBJ1-2; maybe TRBD1 (5 bases). The CDR3 length is 13 residues. Trimming removed 6 bases at V and 4 bases at J, with 12 bases between. CDR1 and CDR2 (germline): SNHLY, FYNNEI. The CDR3 DNA sequence: TGTGCCAGCAGGGGGACTGGAGTCTATGGCTACACCTTC. Translating gives CASRGTGVYGYTF.

The chain recombines TRBV5-1 with TRBJ2-7, with 11 positions matching TRBD1. Trimming removed 3 bases from V and 7 bases from J; junction bases left unmatched: 21. CDR1 and CDR2 (germline): SGHRS, YFSETQ. The length of the CDR3 is 19 residues. The DNA of the CDR3 is TGCGCCAGCAGCTCTGTCTTAGGGACAGGGGGACCCCAGGGTTGGGAGCAGTACTTC. Translation gives CASSSVLGTGGPQGWEQYF.

The rearrangement uses TRBV7-2 and TRBJ2-7; 7 bases are shared with TRBD2. This CDR3 spans 15 amino acids. V was clipped by 5 bases and J by 7 bases; unmatched bases: 14. From germline, CDR1 is SGHTA and CDR2 FQGNSA. Here the CDR3 DNA reads TGTGCCAGCAGCGGATCCGGGAGGCCTCCTTTTGAGCAGTACTTC. Translated, it gives CASSGSGRPPFEQYF.

Worth noting for this clone: At one boundary the junction diverges from the germline segment, which might be a read error. The CDR3 sequence is CAIRAGGPSYNEQFF. CDR3 nucleotides: TGTGCTATCAGAGCGGGAGGCCCCTCCTACAATGAGCAGTTCTTC. The gene calls are TRBV10-3 and TRBJ2-1; 9 bases map to TRBD2. CDR1 and CDR2 (germline): ENHRY, SYGVKD. CDR3 size: 15 residues.

The chain couples TRBV5-1 to TRBJ2-5; TRBD2 is a possible D gene (5 bases). CDR3 length equals 13 residues. CDR1 and CDR2 from the germline V gene are SGHRS and YFSETQ. V was shortened by 0 bases and J by 5 bases, with 8 bases between the two germline ends. The CDR3 bases are TGCGCCAGCAGCTTGGGAGGGCGGGAGACCCAGTACTTC. This gives the protein CASSLGGRETQYF.

The chain recombines TRBV2 with TRBJ2-6; 12 nucleotides align to TRBD1. This CDR3 is built from 18 residues. V was clipped by 4 bases and J by 3 bases; unmatched bases: 7. CDR1 and CDR2 (germline): SNHLY, FYNNEI. In DNA, the CDR3 is TGTGCCAGCAGTGGACCGGGACAGGGGGCTTTTGGGGCCAACGTCCTGACTTTC. This translates into CASSGPGQGAFGANVLTF.

The chain's CDR3 is CATSPGQSNYGYTF. CDR3 DNA sequence: TGTGCCACCAGCCCGGGACAATCTAACTATGGCTACACCTTC. The chain uses TRBV24-1 and TRBJ1-2, with D possibly TRBD1 on 6 matching bases. Germline V gives CDR1 KGHDR, CDR2 SFDVKD. The CDR3 is 14 residues long. The ends were cut back, 7 bases at V and 0 bases at J, with 11 bases in the middle.

This chain joins TRBV5-8 and TRBJ1-2; no clear D. CDR3 length: 15 residues. From germline, CDR1 is SGHTS and CDR2 YDEGEE. V shed 3 bases and J shed 5 bases, with 17 bases lying between them. This CDR3 reads CASSSQPYTGYGYTF. CDR3 coding DNA: TGTGCCAGCAGCTCCCAACCATACACGGGATATGGCTACACCTTC.

Notes on this clone: Other DNA variants within this sample encode the same CDR3. J is TRBJ2-1 and V is TRBV18; 9 nucleotides match TRBD2. The J segment lost 5 bases and the V segment lost 1 base, leaving 0 bases of the junction unmatched. Germline values: CDR1 KGHSH, CDR2 LQKENI. The CDR3 spans 14 residues. The DNA of the CDR3 is TGTGCCAGCTCACCACTAGCGGGAGACAATGAGCAGTTCTTC. Protein product: CASSPLAGDNEQFF.

This clone was seen once. V is TRBV7-9 and J is TRBJ1-3; perhaps TRBD1 as D (6 bases). This CDR3 has 19 amino acids. Germline V gene lookup returns CDR1 SEHNR and CDR2 FQNEAQ (reference sequence). The V end was cut by 5 bases, the J end by 0 bases, with 23 bases between. The CDR3 DNA sequence: TGTGCCAGCAGCCCGCCGAGGGCGTGGGGACAAGACTCTGGAAACACCATATATTTT. It encodes CASSPPRAWGQDSGNTIYF.

The chain joins TRBV27 to TRBJ1-5; D is undetermined. CDR3 length equals 11 residues. Trimming cost V 8 bases and J 4 bases, with 6 bases left between them. Germline CDR1 and CDR2: MNHEY and SMNVEV (reference sequence). The CDR3 spells CASGPNQPQHF. The CDR3 coding sequence is TGTGCCAGCGGGCCTAATCAGCCCCAGCATTTT.

The chain employs TRBV19 and TRBJ1-4, with D possibly TRBD1 on 5 matching bases. V dropped 3 bases and J dropped 8 bases, with 13 bases sitting between them. Germline V gene lookup returns CDR1 LNHDA and CDR2 SQIVND (reference sequence). The CDR3 length is 14 residues. The CDR3 nucleotides are TGTGCCAGTAGTATTTCCCAGGGTGACGAAAAACTGTTTTTT. This codes for CASSISQGDEKLFF.

The genes are TRBV5-1 and TRBJ2-3; maybe TRBD2 (6 bases). The CDR3 has 14 residues. Germline CDR1 SGHRS, CDR2 YFSETQ. Between the trimmed V and J ends, which lost 7 bases and 0 bases, there was a span of 12 bases. In nucleotides, the CDR3 is TGCGCCAGCGATAGCGGAACAAGCACAGATACGCAGTATTTT. Translation: CASDSGTSTDTQYF.

This clone was detected only a few times. The J gene is TRBJ2-3, the V gene TRBV5-1, with TRBD2 as a possible D gene (6 bases). Germline V gene lookup returns CDR1 SGHRS and CDR2 YFSETQ. V was cut by 1 base and J by 4 bases, with 7 bases left in between. This CDR3 spans 13 amino acids. For the CDR3, the DNA is TGCGCCAGCAGCTTGTGGGGGGCAGATACGCAGTATTTT. Translating it yields CASSLWGADTQYF. Looking up the rest from reference TRBV5-1 and TRBJ2-3 gives the full variable domain: KAGVTQTPRYLIKTRGQQVTLSCSPISGHRSVSWYQQTPGQGLQFLFEYFSETQRNKGNFPGRFSGRQFSNSRSEMNVSTLELGDSALYLCASSLWGADTQYFGPGTRLTVL.

The CDR3 DNA sequence: TGTGCCAGCAGAAGACAGGAGTACTACGAGCAGTACTTC. This encodes CASRRQEYYEQYF. The chain carries TRBV6-5 and TRBJ2-7, with D maybe TRBD1 (6 bases). The CDR3 is 13 residues long. The germline gives CDR1 MNHEY, CDR2 SVGAGI. The ends were cut back, 6 bases at V and 3 bases at J, with 12 bases in the middle.

This clone was picked up one time. V and J are TRBV10-2 and TRBJ2-3; TRBD2 aligns across 8 bases. V trimming: 5 bases; J trimming: 0 bases; junction bases outside the gene matches: 1. From germline, CDR1 is WSHSY and CDR2 SAAADI. CDR3 length equals 14 residues. This CDR3 is CASSPSGSTDTQYF. In DNA, the CDR3 is TGCGCCAGCAGTCCTAGCGGGAGCACAGATACGCAGTATTTT.

V and J are TRBV28 and TRBJ1-2; tentative D call: TRBD1 (5 bases). Trimming pared 1 base from V and 7 bases from J, leaving 7 bases between. Per germline, CDR1 MDHEN and CDR2 SYDVKM. CDR3 size: 12 residues. The CDR3 nucleotides read TGTGCCAGCAGTTTATATAGGGGTGGCTACACCTTC. Protein sequence: CASSLYRGGYTF.

V and J are TRBV19 and TRBJ2-3; D call uncertain. Trimming left V 5 bases short and J 4 bases short, with 10 bases between. Germline loops: CDR1 LNHDA, CDR2 SQIVND (reference sequence). The CDR3 is 13 residues long. CDR3 nucleotide sequence: TGTGCCAGTAGTCCCTTGTCCGCAGATACGCAGTATTTT. It encodes CASSPLSADTQYF.

The rearrangement links TRBV5-1 to TRBJ2-7; 9 bases line up with TRBD1. The ends lost 0 bases at V and 0 bases at J; junction bases unmatched: 7. This CDR3 has 17 residues. CDR1 SGHRS and CDR2 YFSETQ come from the germline V gene. The CDR3 region is CASSLEEWDRVSYEQYF. CDR3 bases: TGCGCCAGCAGCTTGGAGGAGTGGGACAGGGTCTCCTACGAGCAGTACTTC.

This chain links TRBV6-6 with TRBJ1-2, with D maybe TRBD1 (6 bases). The V and J ends lost 5 bases and 5 bases respectively, with 12 bases between them. The CDR3 sequence is 13 residues long. The germline V gene encodes CDR1 MNHNY and CDR2 SVGAGI (reference sequence). The CDR3 coding sequence is TGTGCCAGCAGTACATCAGGGGAGTATGGCTACACCTTC. Its translation is CASSTSGEYGYTF.

Details on this clone: A read error may produce the germline difference seen at one junction end. The chain joins TRBV5-4 to TRBJ1-3; 9 nucleotides match TRBD1. The CDR3 is 15 residues long. Germline CDR1 reads SGHNT; CDR2 reads YYREEE (reference sequence). The CDR3 region has the DNA TGTGCCAGCAGCCCTGGGACAGGGATTGGATACACCATATATTTT. It yields the protein CASSPGTGIGYTIYF.

This clone was seen only a few times. The chain combines TRBV19 with TRBJ2-1; TRBD2 aligns across 8 bases. Looked up from germline, CDR1 is LNHDA and CDR2 is SQIVND (reference sequence). The CDR3 runs 13 residues. J gave up 9 bases and V 10 bases, and 11 bases lay outside the gene matches. CDR3 bases: TGTGCCACCGGGGGGCTAGCGGGCTTTGAGCAGTTCTTC. This gives the protein CATGGLAGFEQFF.

The V and J genes are TRBV12-3 or TRBV12-4 and TRBJ1-2, with D possibly matching TRBD1 (5 bases). This CDR3 spans 12 amino acids. Trimming cost V 5 bases and J 3 bases, with 7 bases left between them. The DNA for the CDR3 is TGTGCCAGCAGTCCGGGGGACTATGGCTACACCTTC. Translated: CASSPGDYGYTF.

The chain uses TRBV6-5 and TRBJ1-1; D uncertain. CDR1 is MNHEY, CDR2 SVGAGI, per germline. The CDR3 loop spans 12 amino acids. Trimming cost V 8 bases and J 1 base, with 8 bases left between them. This CDR3 is CASRGQNTEAFF. In DNA form, the CDR3 reads TGTGCCAGCCGAGGTCAGAACACTGAAGCTTTCTTT.

The V and J genes are TRBV6-1 and TRBJ2-3, with 8 bases identical to TRBD2. In germline, CDR1 is MNHNS, CDR2 SASEGT. V trimming: 0 bases; J trimming: 5 bases; junction bases outside the gene matches: 7. The CDR3 has 16 amino acids. The DNA of the CDR3 is TGTGCCAGCAGTGAAGCCGTGGGACTAGGGGTAGATACGCAGTATTTT. Its protein is CASSEAVGLGVDTQYF.

The J gene is TRBJ1-2, the V gene TRBV7-9; D call uncertain. Trimming removed 3 bases at V and 4 bases at J, with 9 bases between. The CDR3 spans 13 residues. The V gene's germline CDR1 is SEHNR and CDR2 FQNEAQ (reference sequence). The CDR3 sequence is CASSLSGIYGYTF. CDR3 bases: TGTGCCAGCAGCTTGTCGGGGATCTATGGCTACACCTTC. Complete variable domain (other parts from reference TRBV7-9 and TRBJ1-2): DTGVSQNPRHKITKRGQNVTFRCDPISEHNRLYWYRQTLGQGPEFLTYFQNEAQLEKSRLLSDRFSAERPKGSFSTLEIQRTEQGDSAMYLCASSLSGIYGYTFGSGTRLTVV.